The 19 T cell receptor beta chains below all came from one sample that was sequenced in a study of technical replicates of blood from several donors (dated by TCRdb to 2016 to 2017). Library generation was performed with the immunoSEQ multiplex PCR assay. Imported from immuneACCESS, the table was reduced by TCRdb to in-frame sequences with V and J called. These copies leave out some clones; in studies compared against another copy, an unresolved V gene accounts for under half, and the cause of the remainder is not known. The sample table contains about 81,000 clones; only one count was recorded for over 75% of them. Clones ranked in the top ten supply around 3.9% of the sample. The source material was PBMCs. The receptor source for this set is a human donor in good health. Some clones in this sample may be carry-over from other donors' samples.

The chain recombines TRBV7-9 with TRBJ2-7; TRBD1 might be the D (6 bases). The V gene lost 7 bases and the J gene lost 1 base, with 17 bases spanning the gap. Per germline, CDR1 SEHNR and CDR2 FQNEAQ (reference sequence). The CDR3 extends over 15 amino acids. The CDR3, as DNA: TGTGCCAGCAACCGAGGGGGAAGCAGTTCCTACGAGCAGTACTTC. Protein sequence: CASNRGGSSSYEQYF.

This clone was observed once. This sequence joins TRBV6-5 and TRBJ1-3, with no clear D. The CDR3 is 13 amino acids. Trimming took 3 bases from V and 4 from J, leaving 7 bases between them. Germline V CDR1 and CDR2: MNHEY, SVGAGI. In DNA, the CDR3 is TGTGCCAGCAGTTATTCAATCGGAAACACCATATATTTT. It is translated as CASSYSIGNTIYF.

The chain couples TRBV19 to TRBJ2-2; D is uncertain. The germline CDR1 and CDR2 sequences are LNHDA and SQIVND (reference sequence). Trimming cost V 3 bases and J 6 bases, with 8 bases left between them. The CDR3 loop spans 13 amino acids. CDR3 in amino acids: CASSIDGPGELFF. In DNA, the CDR3 is TGTGCCAGTAGTATTGATGGCCCCGGGGAGCTGTTTTTT.

This chain connects TRBV4-3 to TRBJ1-5; D is ambiguous. The CDR3 totals 13 residues. Germline assignment: CDR1 LGHNA and CDR2 YSLEER. Trimming removed 3 bases from V and 7 bases from J, with 10 bases in between. The CDR3 here is CASSQEVGQPQHF. CDR3 coding DNA: TGCGCCAGCAGCCAGGAAGTCGGGCAGCCCCAGCATTTT.

The V call is TRBV7-2, the J call TRBJ2-2, with TRBD2 identical over 8 bases. Losses at the gene ends were 4 bases for V and 6 bases for J; bases not matched to a gene: 1. This CDR3 is built from 13 residues. Looked up from germline, CDR1 is SGHTA and CDR2 is FQGNSA. CDR3 in amino acids: CASSWRGAGELFF. The DNA of the CDR3 is TGTGCCAGCAGCTGGCGGGGGGCCGGGGAGCTGTTTTTT.

In regard to this clone: One end of the junction does not line up with germline, which may come from a read error. This sequence joins TRBV28 and TRBJ2-1, with 9 bases aligning to TRBD1. The CDR3 length is 15 residues. Germline V gene lookup returns CDR1 MDHEN and CDR2 SYDVKM. The CDR3 protein is CASSLSGTGYNEQFF. In DNA form, the CDR3 reads TGTGCCAGCAGCTTATCCGGGACAGGGTACAATGAGCAGTTCTTC.

The V call is TRBV2, the J call TRBJ1-2; 9 bases fit TRBD1. The CDR3 length is 12 residues. The V gene's germline CDR1 is SNHLY and CDR2 FYNNEI. After removal of 4 bases from V and 7 bases from J, the junction contained 1 base not matched to a gene. CDR3 sequence (DNA): TGTGCCAGCAGTGGACAGGGGGGTGGCTACACCTTC. Translating it yields CASSGQGGGYTF.

This clone was detected a few times. The rearrangement joins TRBV6-1 to TRBJ2-2; D not resolved. In germline, CDR1 is MNHNS, CDR2 SASEGT. The CDR3 sequence is 16 residues long. Trimming shortened V by 0 bases and J by 0 bases, and 8 bases separated the two germline ends. Written as DNA, the CDR3 is TGTGCCAGCAGTGAAGCTGCGACAACGAACACCGGGGAGCTGTTTTTT. The encoded protein is CASSEAATTNTGELFF.

The chain carries TRBV15 and TRBJ1-2; weak D call: TRBD1 (5 bases). Trimming took off 3 bases at V and 3 bases at J, with 11 bases between the two ends. The CDR3 is 14 residues long. Germline CDR1 reads LNHNV; CDR2 reads YYDKDF (reference sequence). CDR3 bases: TGTGCCACCAGCAGCCCTGACAGTGACTATGGCTACACCTTC. Its translation: CATSSPDSDYGYTF.

The chain is built from TRBV30 and TRBJ2-3; the match to TRBD2 covers 9 bases. From germline, CDR1 is GTSNPN and CDR2 SVGIG (reference sequence). The CDR3 extends over 15 amino acids. The V segment lost 4 bases and the J segment 5 bases; nucleotides outside the gene matches: 10. This CDR3 reads CAWKSPGTSLDTQYF. In nucleotides, the CDR3 is TGTGCCTGGAAATCCCCCGGGACTAGCCTAGATACGCAGTATTTT.

V gene TRBV5-1 combines with J gene TRBJ2-1; 10 nucleotides match TRBD2. The CDR3 has 16 residues. The germline V gene has CDR1 SGHRS and CDR2 YFSETQ. Trimming at V came to 1 base and at J to 7 bases, leaving 8 bases not matched to a gene. In DNA form, the CDR3 reads TGCGCCAGCAGCTTGTTTGAAGCGGGGGGGAGGAATGAGCAGTTCTTC. It is translated as CASSLFEAGGRNEQFF.

The chain recombines TRBV10-3 with TRBJ2-7, with 8 bases lining up with TRBD2. This CDR3 contains 16 residues. The trim removed 5 bases at V and 7 bases at J, leaving 16 bases unmatched. CDR1 and CDR2 (germline): ENHRY, SYGVKD. The CDR3: CAISIPGGGLSDEQYF. The CDR3 DNA reads TGTGCCATCAGTATACCCGGGGGGGGACTGTCTGATGAGCAGTACTTC.

The V call is TRBV7-2, the J call TRBJ2-3; TRBD2 aligns across 7 bases. With V trimmed by 6 bases and J by 3 bases, 3 bases remained unmatched. CDR1 is SGHTA, CDR2 FQGNSA, per germline. CDR3 size: 13 residues. The CDR3 DNA follows: TGTGCCAGCAGACGCGGGGGAACAGATACGCAGTATTTT. Translating gives CASRRGGTDTQYF.

The rearrangement joins TRBV7-9 to TRBJ1-2, with D possibly matching TRBD1 (5 bases). The V and J ends lost 5 bases and 6 bases respectively, with 16 bases between them. The germline CDR1 and CDR2 sequences are SEHNR and FQNEAQ (reference sequence). This CDR3 comprises 14 residues. This CDR3 is CASSPSGEEDGYTF. CDR3 bases: TGTGCCAGCAGCCCATCGGGGGAGGAAGATGGCTACACCTTC.

The J gene is TRBJ1-6, the V gene TRBV29-1; 9 bases align to TRBD1. CDR1 is SQVTM and CDR2 is ANQGSEA in the germline V gene. The CDR3 is 15 amino acids. CDR3 in amino acids: CRGSGRTGENSPLHF. The CDR3, as DNA: TGCAGGGGGTCTGGCCGGACAGGGGAAAATTCACCCCTCCACTTT.

The chain has TRBV11-3 and TRBJ2-1, with TRBD2 matching over 8 bases. CDR1 SGHNT and CDR2 YENEEA come from the germline V gene. The CDR3 consists of 13 residues. V lost 1 base, J lost 9 bases, and 2 bases stayed unmatched. In DNA form, the CDR3 reads TGTGCCAGCAGCTTAGTCGCGGGAGGTGAGCAGTTCTTC. Protein sequence: CASSLVAGGEQFF.

J is TRBJ2-2 and V is TRBV5-8; the match to TRBD1 covers 12 bases. Looked up from germline, CDR1 is SGHTS and CDR2 is YDEGEE. J was trimmed by 5 bases and V by 6 bases; bases with no gene match: 11. This CDR3 is 17 amino acids long. CDR3 protein: CASIRDRGPMRTGELFF. In DNA form, the CDR3 reads TGTGCCAGCATCCGGGACAGGGGGCCAATGAGGACCGGGGAGCTGTTTTTT.

V usage is TRBV4-3 and J usage is TRBJ2-3, with 10 positions matching TRBD2. J was trimmed by 3 bases and V by 4 bases; bases with no gene match: 7. CDR1 is LGHNA and CDR2 is YSLEER in the germline V gene. The CDR3 extends over 16 amino acids. The CDR3 loop reads CASSPLRAGGTDTQYF. The CDR3 region has the DNA TGCGCCAGCAGCCCCCTGCGAGCGGGAGGGACAGATACGCAGTATTTT.

This clone was seen just once. The chain couples TRBV2 to TRBJ2-6, with D possibly matching TRBD1 (6 bases). In germline, CDR1 is SNHLY, CDR2 FYNNEI. The CDR3 spans 14 residues. The germline V and J ends were trimmed by 6 bases and 3 bases, with 9 bases remaining between them. CDR3 nucleotide sequence: TGTGCCAGCAGGCGGACAGATGGGGCCAACGTCCTGACTTTC. Its protein is CASRRTDGANVLTF.